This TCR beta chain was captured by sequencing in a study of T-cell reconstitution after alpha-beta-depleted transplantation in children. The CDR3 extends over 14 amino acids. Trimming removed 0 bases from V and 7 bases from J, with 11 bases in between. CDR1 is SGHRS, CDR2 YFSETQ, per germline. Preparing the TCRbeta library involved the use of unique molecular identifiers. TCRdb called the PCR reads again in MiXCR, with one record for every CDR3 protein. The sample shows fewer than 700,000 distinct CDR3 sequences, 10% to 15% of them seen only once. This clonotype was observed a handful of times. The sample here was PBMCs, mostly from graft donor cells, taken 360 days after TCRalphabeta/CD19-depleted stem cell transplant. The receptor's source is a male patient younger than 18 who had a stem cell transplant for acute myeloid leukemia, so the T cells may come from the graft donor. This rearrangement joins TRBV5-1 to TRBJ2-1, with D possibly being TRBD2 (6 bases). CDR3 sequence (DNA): TGCGCCAGCAGCTTGGGGATACTAGCTAATGAGCAGTTCTTC. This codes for CASSLGILANEQFF.